This record looks at one T cell receptor (beta chain) sequence and its context. Its antigen is still unknown. The entry originates in a study of T cell responses to AZD1222 COVID-19 vaccine. Study observations and caveats: At baseline, seropositivity was found in only a handful of AZD1222 recipients. Clonal diversity was possibly underestimated, and white British individuals and females predominated among donors.

Generated by immunoSEQ multiplex PCR, the TCRdb table keeps only in-frame clones and is missing some. The data show around 33,000 clones, approximately 89% seen once. Per germline, CDR1 SNHLY and CDR2 FYNNEI. Trimming took off 4 bases at V and 0 bases at J, with 13 bases between the two ends. The CDR3 length is 16 residues. The source was peripheral blood, collected on day 0 of AZD1222 vaccination. The genes are TRBV2 and TRBJ1-5, with D unclear. This receptor was obtained from an adult in good health. DNA for the CDR3: TGTGCCAGCAGTGCGGAGGCGGCAGTTAGCAATCAGCCCCAGCATTTT. This codes for CASSAEAAVSNQPQHF.